A selection of T cell receptor beta chains follows, all from one sample in a study of blood T cell repertoires in COVID-19. Clones were sequenced by immunoSEQ multiplex PCR, and TCRdb holds only the in-frame ones, with some missing. This sample has roughly 230,000 clones, with more than 65% found just once. Sequenced: peripheral blood. All receptors come from a woman of 80 years or more with acute or convalescent COVID-19. CDR3s include the opening cysteine and the closing phenylalanine or tryptophan. The D gene is left open where the match is weak. Size tells how often a clone was seen (once, few, many) or the class of an expanded clone, and some rows leave it out.

cdr3_length,d_call,j_call,v_call,clone_size,cdr3_nt,cdr3_aa
14,TRBD2,TRBJ2-3,TRBV7-3,NA,TGTGCCAGCTCCCCGGGACTAGCTACAGATACGCAGTATTTT,CASSPGLATDTQYF
14,NA,TRBJ1-3,TRBV2,NA,TGTGCCAGCAGAGCCCAGGGCGGTGGAAACACCATATATTTT,CASRAQGGGNTIYF
14,NA,TRBJ1-5,TRBV18,few,TGTGCCAGCTCAGGAACCAGGGGTAATCAGCCCCAGCATTTT,CASSGTRGNQPQHF
16,NA,TRBJ1-2,TRBV3-1/TRBV3-2,NA,TGTGCCAGCAGCCAAGTGTCCAGGGTAGCTAACTATGGCTACACCTTC,CASSQVSRVANYGYTF
14,NA,TRBJ2-5,TRBV19,NA,TGTGCCAGTAGTATGGCCCCAGGAGGGAGTTCCCAGTACTTC,CASSMAPGGSSQYF
15,NA,TRBJ1-5,TRBV3-1/TRBV3-2,NA,TGTGCCAGCAGCCAAGATTCGGGTTTCAATCAGCCCCAGCATTTT,CASSQDSGFNQPQHF
11,NA,TRBJ2-1,TRBV11-2,few,TGTGCCAGCAGCTTAACAGCCGAGCAGTTCTTC,CASSLTAEQFF
11,TRBD1,TRBJ2-7,TRBV3-1/TRBV3-2,NA,TGTGCCAGCAGCCTTGGGACAGGGCAGTACTTC,CASSLGTGQYF
15,TRBD2,TRBJ2-1,TRBV5-1,NA,TGCGCCAGCAGCTTCGGACTAGGGGTAGCGAATGAGCAGTTCTTC,CASSFGLGVANEQFF
15,NA,TRBJ1-5,TRBV6-1,few,TGTGCCAGCAGTGAAGGTGCAGGGAACAATCAGCCCCAGCATTTT,CASSEGAGNNQPQHF
16,NA,TRBJ1-6,TRBV6-5,NA,TGTGCCAGCAGTTTCACCCACGGAGCTGCCAATTCACCCCTCCACTTT,CASSFTHGAANSPLHF
14,NA,TRBJ1-5,TRBV28,NA,TGTGCCAGCGCGAGGGGGGGACCCAATCAGCCCCAGCATTTT,CASARGGPNQPQHF
12,TRBD1,TRBJ2-1,TRBV7-9,few,TGTGCCAGCAGCTCACAGGGGCCGGGGCAGTTCTTC,CASSSQGPGQFF
15,NA,TRBJ2-5,TRBV15,few,TGTGCCACCAGCAGAGATCGGAGGGGGCGAGAGACCCAGTACTTC,CATSRDRRGRETQYF
17,NA,TRBJ1-1,TRBV30,NA,TGTGCCTGGAGCCCAGCGGGGGTTCTTGGGCTGAACACTGAAGCTTTCTTT,CAWSPAGVLGLNTEAFF
15,NA,TRBJ2-7,TRBV4-1,NA,TGCGCCAGCAGCCAAGAAGCGGCACTTCCCTACGAGCAGTATTTC,CASSQEAALPYEQYF
14,TRBD1,TRBJ1-2,TRBV2,once,TGTGCCAGCAGACCCGACAGGGTTCTCTATGGCTACACCTTC,CASRPDRVLYGYTF
14,TRBD1,TRBJ1-2,TRBV6-5,NA,TGTGCCAGCAGAAAAGACAGGGCTGGCTATGGCTACACCTTC,CASRKDRAGYGYTF
13,NA,TRBJ2-1,TRBV18,NA,TGTGCCAGCCTCCGGGACATTCACAATGAGCAGTTCTTC,CASLRDIHNEQFF
16,TRBD2,TRBJ2-1,TRBV6-1,once,TGTGCCAGCAGTGGGTTGGGACTAGCAGCGTACAATGAGCAGTTCTTC,CASSGLGLAAYNEQFF
15,NA,TRBJ1-6,TRBV2,NA,TGTGCCAGCAGTGTAATGACAGTCTCTAATTCACCCCTCCACTTT,CASSVMTVSNSPLHF
15,NA,TRBJ2-7,TRBV19,NA,TGTGCCAGTAGTATCGGTTGGACAGCCACCTACGAGCAGTACTTC,CASSIGWTATYEQYF
17,NA,TRBJ1-4,TRBV7-2,NA,TGTGCCAGCAGCTTAGAGGCTGCAGGGCAGGCTAATGAAAAACTGTTTTTT,CASSLEAAGQANEKLFF
14,NA,TRBJ2-2,TRBV6-1,NA,TGTGCCAGCAGTGAAGAACCCAGGACCGGGGAGCTGTTTTTT,CASSEEPRTGELFF
12,NA,TRBJ1-5,TRBV11-2,NA,TGTGCCAGCAGCTTAGGGGAGGGGCCCCAGCATTTT,CASSLGEGPQHF
15,NA,TRBJ1-1,TRBV18,NA,TGTGCCAGCTCACCGAACAATGAGGTGAACACTGAAGCTTTCTTT,CASSPNNEVNTEAFF
11,NA,TRBJ1-5,TRBV20-1,NA,TGCAGTGCCTACAGAGGGCAGCTCCAGCATTTT,CSAYRGQLQHF
14,TRBD1,TRBJ2-2,TRBV5-1,NA,TGCGCCAGCAGCGGGACAGGGGTCACCGGGGAGCTGTTTTTT,CASSGTGVTGELFF
14,NA,TRBJ2-1,TRBV7-7,NA,TGTGCCAGCAGCTTAAACAGGGCCGGCAATGAGCAGTTCTTC,CASSLNRAGNEQFF
15,NA,TRBJ2-3,TRBV7-9,NA,TGTGCCAGCAGCCCCGCACCGACTAGTATAGATACGCAGTATTTT,CASSPAPTSIDTQYF
14,NA,TRBJ1-2,TRBV25-1,NA,TGTGCCAGCAGTGTAACAGGGCTAAACTATGGCTACACCTTC,CASSVTGLNYGYTF
13,NA,TRBJ1-2,TRBV12-3/TRBV12-4,NA,TGTGCCAGCAGTTCCCCGGACAAGTATGGCTACACCTTC,CASSSPDKYGYTF
15,NA,TRBJ1-2,TRBV6-5,few,TGTGCCAGCTCACAGGGATTTATCCTTCCGAATGGCTACACCTTC,CASSQGFILPNGYTF
15,TRBD1,TRBJ1-2,TRBV7-9,NA,TGTGCCAGCAGCTTATTGCCCGACCCAGGGGGGGGCTACACCTTC,CASSLLPDPGGGYTF
15,NA,TRBJ1-6,TRBV6-1,NA,TGTGCCAGCAGTGAAGTTCAGGGGAATAATTCACCCCTCCACTTT,CASSEVQGNNSPLHF
13,TRBD2,TRBJ2-3,TRBV10-3,NA,TGTGCCACCCGCAGCATCGGGGGGAGTAGGCAGTATTTT,CATRSIGGSRQYF
11,NA,TRBJ1-1,TRBV20-1,NA,TGCAGTGTAAAATGGAACACTGAAGCTTTCTTT,CSVKWNTEAFF
15,TRBD1,TRBJ2-5,TRBV5-1,NA,TGCGCCAGCAGTTTAGGGGGCATAACACAAGAGACCCAGTACTTC,CASSLGGITQETQYF
14,TRBD1,TRBJ2-4,TRBV30,NA,TGTGCCTGGACGACAGGGGGCAAGGAAAACATTCAGTACTTC,CAWTTGGKENIQYF
15,NA,TRBJ2-1,TRBV13,NA,TGTGCCAGCAGCCAAGGGGGGGGGACCTACAATGAGCAGTTCTTC,CASSQGGGTYNEQFF
16,TRBD1,TRBJ1-1,TRBV6-6,NA,TGTGCCAGCAGTTCCACAGGGGGTACTAGGAACACTGAAGCTTTCTTT,CASSSTGGTRNTEAFF
14,NA,TRBJ2-7,TRBV2,NA,TGTGCCAGCACTACTGACAGGTTCTCCTACGAGCAGTACTTC,CASTTDRFSYEQYF
13,TRBD1,TRBJ1-1,TRBV5-4,NA,TGTGCCAGCAGCACACAGGGGGCCACTGAAGCTTTCTTT,CASSTQGATEAFF
15,TRBD1,TRBJ1-4,TRBV10-3,few,TGTGCCATCAGTGAGTCACAGGGGACCGGTGAAAAACTGTTTTTT,CAISESQGTGEKLFF
14,NA,TRBJ1-3,TRBV11-2,NA,TGTGCCAGCAGTTTAGACAGCTCTGGAAACACCATATATTTT,CASSLDSSGNTIYF
15,TRBD1,TRBJ1-1,TRBV3-1/TRBV3-2,few,TGTGCCAGCAGCCAAGGGGGACAGCCGAACACTGAAGCTTTCTTT,CASSQGGQPNTEAFF